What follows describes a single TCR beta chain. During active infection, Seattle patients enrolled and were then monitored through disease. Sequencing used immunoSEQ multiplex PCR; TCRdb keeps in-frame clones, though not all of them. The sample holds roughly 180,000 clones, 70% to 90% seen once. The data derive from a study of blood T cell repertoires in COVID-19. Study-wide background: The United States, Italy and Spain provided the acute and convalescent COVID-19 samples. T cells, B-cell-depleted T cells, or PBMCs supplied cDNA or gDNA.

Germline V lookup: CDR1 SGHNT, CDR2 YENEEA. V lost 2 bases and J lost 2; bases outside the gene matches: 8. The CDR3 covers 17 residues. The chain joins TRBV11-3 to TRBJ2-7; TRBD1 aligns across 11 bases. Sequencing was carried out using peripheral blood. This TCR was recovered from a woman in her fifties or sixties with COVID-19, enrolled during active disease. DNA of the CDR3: TGTGCCAGCAGCTTAAAAAAGCCGGGACAGGGGGCCTACGAGCAGTACTTC. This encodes CASSLKKPGQGAYEQYF.